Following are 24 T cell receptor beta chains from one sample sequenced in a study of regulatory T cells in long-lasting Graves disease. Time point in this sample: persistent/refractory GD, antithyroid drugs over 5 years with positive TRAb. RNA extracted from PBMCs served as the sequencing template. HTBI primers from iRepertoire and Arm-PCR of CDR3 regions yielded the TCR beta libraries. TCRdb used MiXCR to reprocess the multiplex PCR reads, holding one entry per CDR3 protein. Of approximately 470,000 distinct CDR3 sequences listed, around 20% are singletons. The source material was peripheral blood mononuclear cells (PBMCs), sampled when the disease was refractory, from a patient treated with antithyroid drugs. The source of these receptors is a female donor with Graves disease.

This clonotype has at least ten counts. Written as DNA, the CDR3 is TGTGCCAGCAGCTCGGACGGCCTCTCCTACGAGCAGTACTTC. Amino acids: CASSSDGLSYEQYF. V and J are TRBV11-2 and TRBJ2-7; no reliable D call. V was clipped by 4 bases and J by 0 bases, with 10 bases between them. The CDR3 length is 14 residues. Germline CDR1 and CDR2: SGHAT and FQNNGV.

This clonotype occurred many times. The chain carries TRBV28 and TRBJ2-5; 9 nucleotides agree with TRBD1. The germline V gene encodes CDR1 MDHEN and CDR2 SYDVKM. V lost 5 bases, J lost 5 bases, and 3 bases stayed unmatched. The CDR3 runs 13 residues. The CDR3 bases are TGTGCCAGCAGTACCGGGACAGGGGAGACCCAGTACTTC. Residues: CASSTGTGETQYF.

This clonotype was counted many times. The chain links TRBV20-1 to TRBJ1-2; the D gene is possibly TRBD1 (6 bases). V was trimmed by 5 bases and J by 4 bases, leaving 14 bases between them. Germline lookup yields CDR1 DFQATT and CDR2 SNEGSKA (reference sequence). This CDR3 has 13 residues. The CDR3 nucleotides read TGCAGTGCTCCCTCTACAGGGCTCTATGGCTACACCTTC. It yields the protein CSAPSTGLYGYTF.

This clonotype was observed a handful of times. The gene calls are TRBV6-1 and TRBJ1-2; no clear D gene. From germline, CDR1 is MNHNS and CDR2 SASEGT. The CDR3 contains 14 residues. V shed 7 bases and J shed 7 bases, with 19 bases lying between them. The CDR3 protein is CASTEYGESGGYTF. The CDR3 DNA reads TGTGCCAGCACCGAGTATGGAGAATCCGGTGGCTACACCTTC.

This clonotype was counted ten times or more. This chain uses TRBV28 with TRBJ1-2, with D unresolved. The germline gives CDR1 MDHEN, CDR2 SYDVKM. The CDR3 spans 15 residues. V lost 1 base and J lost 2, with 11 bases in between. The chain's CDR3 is CASSLLWDINYGYTF. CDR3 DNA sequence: TGTGCCAGCAGTTTATTGTGGGATATCAACTATGGCTACACCTTC.

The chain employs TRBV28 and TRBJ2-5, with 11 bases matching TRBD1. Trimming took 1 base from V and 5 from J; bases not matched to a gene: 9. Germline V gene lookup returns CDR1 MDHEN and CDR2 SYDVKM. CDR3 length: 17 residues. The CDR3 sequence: CASSLYLGTGGFETQYF. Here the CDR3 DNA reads TGTGCCAGCAGTTTATATTTAGGGACAGGGGGTTTTGAGACCCAGTACTTC. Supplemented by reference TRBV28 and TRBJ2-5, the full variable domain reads DVKVTQSSRYLVKRTGEKVFLECVQDMDHENMFWYRQDPGLGLRLIYFSYDVKMKEKGDIPEGYSVSREKKERFSLILESASTNQTSMYLCASSLYLGTGGFETQYFGPGTRLLVL.

CDR3 DNA: TGTGCCAGCAGTGAATCTGAGGAGAACACCGGGGAGCTGTTTTTT. Its translation: CASSESEENTGELFF. The J gene is TRBJ2-2, the V gene TRBV2; the D is unclear. This CDR3 comprises 15 residues. Germline-derived CDR1 and CDR2 are SNHLY and FYNNEI. Trimming took 2 bases from V and 1 from J, leaving 8 bases between them.

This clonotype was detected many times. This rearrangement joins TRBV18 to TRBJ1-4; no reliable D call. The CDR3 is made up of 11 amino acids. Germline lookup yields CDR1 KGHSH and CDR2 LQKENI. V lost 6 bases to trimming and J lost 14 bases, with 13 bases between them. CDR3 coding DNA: TGTGCCAGCTCCGACTACGCAGGTCTGTTTTTT. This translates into CASSDYAGLFF.

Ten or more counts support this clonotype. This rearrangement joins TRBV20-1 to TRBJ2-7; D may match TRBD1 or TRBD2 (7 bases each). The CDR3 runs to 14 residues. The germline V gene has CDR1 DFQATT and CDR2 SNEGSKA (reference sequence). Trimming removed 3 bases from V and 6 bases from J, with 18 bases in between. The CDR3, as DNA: TGCAGTGCTAGCGGGACAGCCGGCGGGGGCGAGCAGTACTTC. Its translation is CSASGTAGGGEQYF.

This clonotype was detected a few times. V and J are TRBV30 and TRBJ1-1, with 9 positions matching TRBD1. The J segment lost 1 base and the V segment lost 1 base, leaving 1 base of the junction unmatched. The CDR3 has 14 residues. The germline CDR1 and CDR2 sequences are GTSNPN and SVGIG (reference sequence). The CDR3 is CAWSGGQGNTEAFF. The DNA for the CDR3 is TGTGCCTGGAGTGGGGGACAGGGGAACACTGAAGCTTTCTTT.

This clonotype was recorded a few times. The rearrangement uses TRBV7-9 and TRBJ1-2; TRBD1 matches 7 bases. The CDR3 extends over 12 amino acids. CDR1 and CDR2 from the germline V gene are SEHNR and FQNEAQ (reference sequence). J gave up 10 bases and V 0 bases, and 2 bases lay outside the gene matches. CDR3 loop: CASSLATGDYTF. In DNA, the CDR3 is TGTGCCAGCAGCTTAGCTACAGGGGACTACACCTTC.

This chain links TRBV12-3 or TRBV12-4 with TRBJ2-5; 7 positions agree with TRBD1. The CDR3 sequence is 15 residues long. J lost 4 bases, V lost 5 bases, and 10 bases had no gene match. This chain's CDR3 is CASSAEKQGPETQYF. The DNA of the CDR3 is TGTGCCAGCAGTGCCGAAAAACAGGGGCCAGAGACCCAGTACTTC.

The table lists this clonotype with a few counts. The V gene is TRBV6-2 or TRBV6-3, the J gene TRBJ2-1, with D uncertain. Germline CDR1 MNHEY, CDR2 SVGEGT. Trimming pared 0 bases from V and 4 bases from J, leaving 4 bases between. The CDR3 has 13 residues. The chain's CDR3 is CASSYSGYNEQFF. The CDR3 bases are TGTGCCAGCAGTTACTCGGGATACAATGAGCAGTTCTTC.

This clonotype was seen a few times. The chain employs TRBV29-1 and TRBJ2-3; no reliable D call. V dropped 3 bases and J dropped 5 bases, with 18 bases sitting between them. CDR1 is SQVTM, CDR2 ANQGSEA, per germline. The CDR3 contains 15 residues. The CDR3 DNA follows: TGCAGCGTTGACCCGACGGCAGGACCCAAAGATACGCAGTATTTT. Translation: CSVDPTAGPKDTQYF.

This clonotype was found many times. CDR3 sequence (DNA): TGTGCCAGCAGTGCCCCGGGACAGGGCCCTTCCTACGAGCAGTACTTC. As protein: CASSAPGQGPSYEQYF. The V gene is TRBV28, the J gene TRBJ2-7; 9 bases fit TRBD1. The CDR3 loop spans 16 amino acids. V trimming: 5 bases; J trimming: 1 base; junction bases outside the gene matches: 9. Looked up from germline, CDR1 is MDHEN and CDR2 is SYDVKM.

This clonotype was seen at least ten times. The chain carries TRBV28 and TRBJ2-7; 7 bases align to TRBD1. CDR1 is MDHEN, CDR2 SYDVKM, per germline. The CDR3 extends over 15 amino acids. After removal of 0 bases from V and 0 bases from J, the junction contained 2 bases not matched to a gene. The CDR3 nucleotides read TGTGCCAGCAGTTTATGGGACAGGTCCTCCTACGAGCAGTACTTC. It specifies CASSLWDRSSYEQYF.

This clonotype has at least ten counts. Here the CDR3 reads CASSVGLVNTEAFF. CDR3 DNA sequence: TGTGCCAGCAGCGTCGGATTGGTGAACACTGAAGCTTTCTTT. The J gene is TRBJ1-1, the V gene TRBV9; the D is unclear. Trimming took 2 bases from V and 0 from J, leaving 8 bases between them. The CDR3 covers 14 residues. Germline lookup yields CDR1 SGDLS and CDR2 YYNGEE.

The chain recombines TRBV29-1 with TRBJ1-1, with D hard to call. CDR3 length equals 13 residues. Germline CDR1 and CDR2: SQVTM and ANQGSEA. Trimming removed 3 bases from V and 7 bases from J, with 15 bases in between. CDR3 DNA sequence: TGCAGCGTTGAGTTGGCAGGCCGAGTTGAAGCTTTCTTT. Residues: CSVELAGRVEAFF. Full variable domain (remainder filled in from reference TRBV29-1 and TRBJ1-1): SAVISQKPSRDICQRGTSLTIQCQVDSQVTMMFWYRQQPGQSLTLIATANQGSEATYESGFVIDKFPISRPNLTFSTLTVSNMSPEDSSIYLCSVELAGRVEAFFGQGTRLTVV.

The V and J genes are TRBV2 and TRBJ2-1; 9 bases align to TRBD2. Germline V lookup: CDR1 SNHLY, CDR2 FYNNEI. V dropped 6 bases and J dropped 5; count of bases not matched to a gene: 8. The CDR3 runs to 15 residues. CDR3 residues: CASRAAGGPHNEQFF. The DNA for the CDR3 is TGTGCCAGCAGAGCTGCGGGAGGGCCCCACAATGAGCAGTTCTTC.

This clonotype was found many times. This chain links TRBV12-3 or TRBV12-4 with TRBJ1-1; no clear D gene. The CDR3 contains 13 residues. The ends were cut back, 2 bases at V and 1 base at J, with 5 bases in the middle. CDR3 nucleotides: TGTGCCAGCAGTTTATTGGAGAACACTGAAGCTTTCTTT. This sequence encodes CASSLLENTEAFF.

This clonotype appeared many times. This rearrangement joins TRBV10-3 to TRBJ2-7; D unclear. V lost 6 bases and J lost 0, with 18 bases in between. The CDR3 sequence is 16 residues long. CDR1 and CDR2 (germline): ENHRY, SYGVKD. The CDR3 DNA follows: TGTGCCATCAGATGGGATAGTGGCTCCCTCTCCTACGAGCAGTACTTC. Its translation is CAIRWDSGSLSYEQYF.

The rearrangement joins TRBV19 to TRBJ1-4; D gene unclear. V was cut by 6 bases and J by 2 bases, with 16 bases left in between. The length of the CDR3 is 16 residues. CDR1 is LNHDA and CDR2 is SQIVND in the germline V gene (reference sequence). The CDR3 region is CASSRTRAATNEKLFF. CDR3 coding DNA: TGTGCCAGTAGCCGCACCCGGGCGGCCACTAATGAAAAACTGTTTTTT.

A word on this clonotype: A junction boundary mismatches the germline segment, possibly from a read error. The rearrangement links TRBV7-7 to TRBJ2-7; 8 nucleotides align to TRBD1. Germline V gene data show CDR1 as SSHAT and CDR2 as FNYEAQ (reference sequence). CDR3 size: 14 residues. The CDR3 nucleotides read TGTGCTAGCAGCTTAGCCAGGGGGCCCTACGAGCAGTACTTC. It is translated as CASSLARGPYEQYF.

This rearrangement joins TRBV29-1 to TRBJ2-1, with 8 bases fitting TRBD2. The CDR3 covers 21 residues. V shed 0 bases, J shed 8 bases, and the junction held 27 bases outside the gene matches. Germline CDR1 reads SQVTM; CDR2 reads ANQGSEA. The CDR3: CSVEDSPGAERESSRYDEQFF. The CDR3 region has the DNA TGCAGCGTTGAAGATTCCCCTGGGGCGGAGCGGGAGTCTTCTCGGTATGATGAGCAGTTCTTC.